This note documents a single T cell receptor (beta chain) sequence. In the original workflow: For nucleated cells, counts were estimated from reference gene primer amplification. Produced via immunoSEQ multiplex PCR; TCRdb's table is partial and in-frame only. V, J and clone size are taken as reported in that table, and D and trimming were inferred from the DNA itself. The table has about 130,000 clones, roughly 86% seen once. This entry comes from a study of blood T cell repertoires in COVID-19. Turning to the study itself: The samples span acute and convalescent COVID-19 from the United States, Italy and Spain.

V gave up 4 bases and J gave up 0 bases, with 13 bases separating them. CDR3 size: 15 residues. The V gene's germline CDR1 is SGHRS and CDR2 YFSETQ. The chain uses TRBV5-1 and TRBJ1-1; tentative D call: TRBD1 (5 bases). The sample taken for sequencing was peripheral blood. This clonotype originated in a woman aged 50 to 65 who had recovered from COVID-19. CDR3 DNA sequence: TGCGCCAGCAGCAAGGGCCAGGGCTTGAACACTGAAGCTTTCTTT. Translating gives CASSKGQGLNTEAFF.